Detailed here is one TCR beta chain. The data stem from a study of cytomegalovirus exposure and HLA in healthy donors. 13 Jbeta primers and 60 Vbeta primers were used for the PCR. Profiled with immunoSEQ multiplex PCR; TCRdb holds only in-frame clones, not every one. The sample carries roughly 190,000 clones, approximately 9.5% recorded once. Germline V CDR1 and CDR2: SGDLS, YYNGEE. V was shortened by 4 bases and J by 3 bases, with 20 bases between the two germline ends. The CDR3 contains 16 residues. The sample was PBMCs. This receptor was obtained from a woman in her 30s in good health and CMV-seropositive. This chain connects TRBV9 to TRBJ2-7; the D is unclear. CDR3 in amino acids: CASSPRPARGGYEQYF. The DNA for the CDR3 is TGTGCCAGCAGCCCCCGCCCGGCCCGCGGCGGCTACGAGCAGTACTTC.